The next 14 T cell receptor beta chains were all read from a single sample in a study of shared clonotypes between healthy human individuals. Here immunoSEQ multiplex PCR was the method, and the copy in TCRdb shows in-frame clones only, minus some. Among 2 million to 3 million clones listed, roughly 93% were seen once. The material sequenced was naive CD4+ T cells from PBMCs. Described subset: CD45RA+ positively selected. Every receptor here comes from a man between 18 and 29 years old in good health. Some clones in this sample may be carry-over from other donors' samples.

V usage is TRBV4-1 and J usage is TRBJ2-2; D may be TRBD1 (6 bases). CDR3 length equals 16 residues. Germline loops: CDR1 MGHRA, CDR2 YSYEKL. Trimming took 2 bases from V and 1 from J, leaving 11 bases between them. The CDR3: CASSQPQTGNTGELFF. CDR3 DNA sequence: TGCGCCAGCAGCCAACCACAGACAGGGAACACCGGGGAGCTGTTTTTT.

The chain has TRBV15 and TRBJ1-3, with D uncertain. The CDR3 extends over 17 amino acids. Deletions cut 7 bases from V and 4 bases from J, with 23 bases between. CDR1 and CDR2 (germline): LNHNV, YYDKDF (reference sequence). Here the CDR3 reads CATTTRAPGRYGNTIYF. The DNA of the CDR3 is TGTGCCACCACCACGAGAGCTCCAGGCCGGTACGGAAACACCATATATTTT.

The V gene is TRBV7-9, the J gene TRBJ2-5; 10 nucleotides line up with TRBD2. The ends lost 5 bases at V and 3 bases at J; junction bases unmatched: 6. The germline V gene encodes CDR1 SEHNR and CDR2 FQNEAQ (reference sequence). The CDR3 runs 15 residues. The CDR3 protein is CASSPMSGREETQYF. CDR3 coding DNA: TGTGCCAGCAGCCCAATGAGCGGGAGGGAAGAGACCCAGTACTTC.

The chain recombines TRBV5-6 with TRBJ2-5, with a possible D match to TRBD2 (6 bases). Germline V gene data show CDR1 as SGHDT and CDR2 as YYEEEE. This CDR3 is built from 13 residues. V was trimmed by 4 bases and J by 5 bases, leaving 12 bases between them. The CDR3 spells CASSPGSSETQYF. CDR3 coding DNA: TGTGCCAGCAGCCCCGGGAGTTCGGAGACCCAGTACTTC.

This chain uses TRBV5-1 with TRBJ2-7; 8 bases map to TRBD2. Trimming cost V 4 bases and J 0 bases; bases outside gene matches: 6. CDR1 and CDR2 (germline): SGHRS, YFSETQ. The CDR3 totals 15 residues. Written as DNA, the CDR3 is TGCGCCAGCAGCCTTATAGCGGGGAGCTCCTACGAGCAGTACTTC. As protein: CASSLIAGSSYEQYF.

The J gene is TRBJ2-7, the V gene TRBV5-1; 12 nucleotides match TRBD2. The CDR3 totals 16 residues. Germline CDR1 reads SGHRS; CDR2 reads YFSETQ. Germline trimming cut 0 bases from V and 4 bases from J; bases unmatched to any gene: 5. The CDR3: CASSLAPSGRVYEQYF. The CDR3 DNA reads as TGCGCCAGCAGCTTGGCCCCTAGCGGGAGGGTGTACGAGCAGTACTTC.

CDR3 nucleotides: TGTGCCAGCAGCTTGATACTAGCGGGGGGCTCCTACGAGCAGTACTTC. It translates to CASSLILAGGSYEQYF. This rearrangement joins TRBV5-4 to TRBJ2-7; 12 nucleotides agree with TRBD2. Trimming took 1 base from V and 0 from J; bases not matched to a gene: 2. CDR3 size: 16 residues. The germline gives CDR1 SGHNT, CDR2 YYREEE (reference sequence).

A single count supports this clone. The V call is TRBV30, the J call TRBJ2-3, with D perhaps matching TRBD2 (6 bases). Germline V lookup: CDR1 GTSNPN, CDR2 SVGIG (reference sequence). V dropped 5 bases and J dropped 3 bases, with 18 bases sitting between them. CDR3 size: 15 residues. CDR3 amino acids: CAWALGTLRTDTQYF. DNA of the CDR3: TGTGCCTGGGCACTCGGGACTCTCAGAACAGATACGCAGTATTTT.

The chain has TRBV21-1 and TRBJ1-5; the table's D call of TRBD1 was not tested on the DNA. TRBV21-1 is termed a pseudogene. This CDR3 spans 17 amino acids. The CDR3 loop reads CASSKAVTGGSNQPQHF. The CDR3 DNA follows: TGTGCCAGCAGCAAAGCTGTGACAGGCGGTAGCAATCAGCCCCAGCATTTT.

V gene TRBV28 combines with J gene TRBJ1-6, with D hard to call. The length of the CDR3 is 15 residues. The V and J ends lost 4 bases and 10 bases respectively, with 17 bases between them. Germline-derived CDR1 and CDR2 are MDHEN and SYDVKM. The CDR3 DNA is TGTGCCAGCAGTTCAGTCGGGGTGAGATCATCACCCCTCCACTTT. Amino acids: CASSSVGVRSSPLHF.

This clone appeared a few times. V usage is TRBV28 and J usage is TRBJ1-2; a weak D match, TRBD1 (6 bases). CDR1 and CDR2 from the germline V gene are MDHEN and SYDVKM. The CDR3 covers 16 residues. V gave up 5 bases and J gave up 2 bases, with 18 bases separating them. CDR3 DNA: TGTGCCAGCAGTGACCGAACAGGGACACCAAACTATGGCTACACCTTC. It is translated as CASSDRTGTPNYGYTF.

The chain carries TRBV15 and TRBJ1-2; TRBD1 matches 9 bases. The CDR3 runs to 15 residues. CDR1 is LNHNV, CDR2 YYDKDF, per germline (reference sequence). Losses at the gene ends were 4 bases for V and 4 bases for J; bases not matched to a gene: 7. CDR3 sequence: CATSTRQGDRYGYTF. The CDR3 DNA sequence: TGTGCCACCAGCACCCGACAGGGGGATCGCTATGGCTACACCTTC.

The table lists this clone with a count of one. Other DNA sequences within the sample encode an identical CDR3. V and J are TRBV7-2 and TRBJ2-7; 9 positions match TRBD2. The CDR3 has 15 residues. Trimming cost V 1 base and J 2 bases; bases outside gene matches: 3. Germline V gene sequence: CDR1 SGHTA, CDR2 FQGNSA. CDR3 in DNA: TGTGCCAGCAGCTTAGGTCTAGCGGGAACCTACGAGCAGTACTTC. It is translated as CASSLGLAGTYEQYF.

The chain recombines TRBV28 with TRBJ1-1; D uncertain. The germline gives CDR1 MDHEN, CDR2 SYDVKM. The germline V and J ends were trimmed by 7 bases and 5 bases, with 17 bases remaining between them. There are 14 residues in the CDR3. The CDR3, as DNA: TGTGCCAGCAAGGAGAGGGCAGGCCCAACTGAAGCTTTCTTT. Protein sequence: CASKERAGPTEAFF.